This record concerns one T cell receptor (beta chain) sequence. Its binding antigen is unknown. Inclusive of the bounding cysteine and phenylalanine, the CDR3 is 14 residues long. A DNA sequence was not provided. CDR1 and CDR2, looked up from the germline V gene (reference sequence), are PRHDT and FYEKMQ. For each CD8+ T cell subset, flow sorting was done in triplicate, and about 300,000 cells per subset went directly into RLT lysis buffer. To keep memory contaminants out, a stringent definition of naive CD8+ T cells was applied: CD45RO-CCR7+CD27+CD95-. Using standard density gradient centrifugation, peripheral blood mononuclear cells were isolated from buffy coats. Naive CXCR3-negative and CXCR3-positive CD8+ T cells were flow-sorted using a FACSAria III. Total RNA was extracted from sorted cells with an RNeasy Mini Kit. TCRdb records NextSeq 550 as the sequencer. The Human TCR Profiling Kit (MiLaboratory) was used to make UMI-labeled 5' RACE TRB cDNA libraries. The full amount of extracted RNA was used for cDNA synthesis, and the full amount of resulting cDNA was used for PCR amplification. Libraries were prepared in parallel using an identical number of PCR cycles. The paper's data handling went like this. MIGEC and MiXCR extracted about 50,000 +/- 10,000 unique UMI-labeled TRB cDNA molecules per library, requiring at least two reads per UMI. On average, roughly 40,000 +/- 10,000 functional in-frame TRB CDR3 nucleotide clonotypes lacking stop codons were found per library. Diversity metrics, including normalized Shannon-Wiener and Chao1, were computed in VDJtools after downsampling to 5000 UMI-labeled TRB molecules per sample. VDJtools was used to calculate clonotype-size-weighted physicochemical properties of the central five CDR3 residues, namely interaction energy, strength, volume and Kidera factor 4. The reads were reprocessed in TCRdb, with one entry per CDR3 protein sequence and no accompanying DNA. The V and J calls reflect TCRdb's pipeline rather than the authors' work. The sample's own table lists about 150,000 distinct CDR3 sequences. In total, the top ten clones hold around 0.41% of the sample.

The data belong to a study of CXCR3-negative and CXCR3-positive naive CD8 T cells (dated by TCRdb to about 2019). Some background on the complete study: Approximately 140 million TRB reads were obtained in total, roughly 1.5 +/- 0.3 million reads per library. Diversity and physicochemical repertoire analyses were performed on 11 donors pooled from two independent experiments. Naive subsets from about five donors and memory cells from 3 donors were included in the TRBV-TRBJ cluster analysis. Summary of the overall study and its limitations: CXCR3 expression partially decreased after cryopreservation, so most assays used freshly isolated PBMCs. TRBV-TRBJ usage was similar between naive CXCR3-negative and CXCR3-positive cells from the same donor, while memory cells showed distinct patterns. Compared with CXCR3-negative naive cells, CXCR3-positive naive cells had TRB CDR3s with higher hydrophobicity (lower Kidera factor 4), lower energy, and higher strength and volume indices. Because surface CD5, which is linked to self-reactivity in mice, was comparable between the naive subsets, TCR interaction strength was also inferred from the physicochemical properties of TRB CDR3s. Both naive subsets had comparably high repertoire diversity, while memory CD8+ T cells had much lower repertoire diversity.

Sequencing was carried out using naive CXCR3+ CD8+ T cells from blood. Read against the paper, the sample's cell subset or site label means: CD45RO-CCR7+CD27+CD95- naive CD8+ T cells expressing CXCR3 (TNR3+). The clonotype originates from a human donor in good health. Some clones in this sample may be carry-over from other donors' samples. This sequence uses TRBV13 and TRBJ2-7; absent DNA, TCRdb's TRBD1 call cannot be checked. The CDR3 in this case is CASSPGGDHSEQYF.